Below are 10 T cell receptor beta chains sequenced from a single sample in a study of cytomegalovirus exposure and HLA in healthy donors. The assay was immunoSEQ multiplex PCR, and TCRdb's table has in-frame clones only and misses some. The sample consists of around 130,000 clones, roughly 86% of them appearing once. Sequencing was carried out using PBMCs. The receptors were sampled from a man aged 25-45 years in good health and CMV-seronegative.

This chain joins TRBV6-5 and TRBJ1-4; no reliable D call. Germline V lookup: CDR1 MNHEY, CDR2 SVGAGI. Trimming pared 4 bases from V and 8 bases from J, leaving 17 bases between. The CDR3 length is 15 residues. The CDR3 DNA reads TGTGCCAGCAGTTCCTTCGGGCCGCAGCGGGAAAAACTGTTTTTT. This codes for CASSSFGPQREKLFF.

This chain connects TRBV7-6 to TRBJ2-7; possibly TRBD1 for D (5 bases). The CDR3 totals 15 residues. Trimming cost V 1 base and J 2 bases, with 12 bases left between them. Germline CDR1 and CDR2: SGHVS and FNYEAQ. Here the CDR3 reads CASSLGDSGPYEQYF. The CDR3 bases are TGTGCCAGCAGCTTAGGAGACAGTGGGCCCTACGAGCAGTACTTC.

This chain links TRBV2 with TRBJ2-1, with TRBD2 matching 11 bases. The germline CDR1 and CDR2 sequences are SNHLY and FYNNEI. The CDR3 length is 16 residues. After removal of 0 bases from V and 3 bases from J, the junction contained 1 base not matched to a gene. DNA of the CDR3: TGTGCCAGCAGTGAAGCAACTAGCGGGAGCTACAATGAGCAGTTCTTC. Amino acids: CASSEATSGSYNEQFF.

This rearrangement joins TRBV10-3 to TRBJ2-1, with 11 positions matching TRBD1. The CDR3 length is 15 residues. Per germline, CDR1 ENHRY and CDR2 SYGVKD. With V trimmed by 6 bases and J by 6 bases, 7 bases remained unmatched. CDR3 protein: CAISAPDRGRNEQFF. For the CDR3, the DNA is TGTGCCATCAGCGCCCCGGACAGGGGGCGCAATGAGCAGTTCTTC.

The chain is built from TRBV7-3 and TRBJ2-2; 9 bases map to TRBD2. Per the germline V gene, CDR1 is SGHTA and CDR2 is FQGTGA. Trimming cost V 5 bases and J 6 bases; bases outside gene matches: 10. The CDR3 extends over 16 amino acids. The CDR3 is CASSRNSGRGAGELFF. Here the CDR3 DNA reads TGTGCCAGCAGCCGTAATAGCGGGAGAGGGGCCGGGGAGCTGTTTTTT.

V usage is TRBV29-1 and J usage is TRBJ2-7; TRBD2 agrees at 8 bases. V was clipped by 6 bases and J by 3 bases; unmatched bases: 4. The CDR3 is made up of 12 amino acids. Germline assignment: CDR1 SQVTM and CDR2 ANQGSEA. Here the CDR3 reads CSVTTSDYEQYF. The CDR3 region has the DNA TGCAGCGTGACGACTAGCGACTACGAGCAGTACTTC.

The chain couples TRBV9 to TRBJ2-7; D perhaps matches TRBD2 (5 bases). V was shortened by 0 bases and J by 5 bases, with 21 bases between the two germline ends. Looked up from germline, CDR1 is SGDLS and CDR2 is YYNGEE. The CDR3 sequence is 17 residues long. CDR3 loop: CASSVGVRGSMENEQYF. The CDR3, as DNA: TGTGCCAGCAGCGTAGGAGTCCGGGGTAGTATGGAAAACGAGCAGTACTTC.

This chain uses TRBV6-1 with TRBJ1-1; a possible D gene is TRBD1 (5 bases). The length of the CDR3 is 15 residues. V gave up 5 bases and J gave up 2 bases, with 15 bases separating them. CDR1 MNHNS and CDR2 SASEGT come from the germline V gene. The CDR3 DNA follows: TGTGCCAGCAGTCTTATGACAGCTATAAACACTGAAGCTTTCTTT. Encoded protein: CASSLMTAINTEAFF.

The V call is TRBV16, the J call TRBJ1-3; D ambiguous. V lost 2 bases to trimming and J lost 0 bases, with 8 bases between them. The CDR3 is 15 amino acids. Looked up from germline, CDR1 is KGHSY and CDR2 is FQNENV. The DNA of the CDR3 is TGTGCCAGCAGCCAAGCGGTGTTCTCTGGAAACACCATATATTTT. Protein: CASSQAVFSGNTIYF.

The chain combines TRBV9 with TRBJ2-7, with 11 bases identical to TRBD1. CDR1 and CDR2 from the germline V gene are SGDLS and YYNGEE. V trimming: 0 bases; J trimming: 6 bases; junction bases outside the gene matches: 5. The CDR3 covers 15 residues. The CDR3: CASSVAGQGAVEQYF. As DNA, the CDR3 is TGTGCCAGCAGCGTAGCTGGACAGGGGGCGGTCGAGCAGTACTTC.